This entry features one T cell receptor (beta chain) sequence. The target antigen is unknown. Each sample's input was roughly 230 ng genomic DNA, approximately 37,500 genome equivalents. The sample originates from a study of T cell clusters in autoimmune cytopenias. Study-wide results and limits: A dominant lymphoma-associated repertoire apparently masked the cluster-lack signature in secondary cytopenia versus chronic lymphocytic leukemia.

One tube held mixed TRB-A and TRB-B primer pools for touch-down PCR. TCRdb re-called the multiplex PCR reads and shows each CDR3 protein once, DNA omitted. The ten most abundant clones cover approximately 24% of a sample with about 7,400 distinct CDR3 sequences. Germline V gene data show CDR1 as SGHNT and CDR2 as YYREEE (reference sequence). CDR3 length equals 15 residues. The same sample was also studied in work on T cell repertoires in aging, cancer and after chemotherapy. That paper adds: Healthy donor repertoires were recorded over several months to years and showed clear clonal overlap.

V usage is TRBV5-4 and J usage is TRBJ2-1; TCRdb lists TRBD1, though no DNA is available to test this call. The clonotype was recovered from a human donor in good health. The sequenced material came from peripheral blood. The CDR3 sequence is CASSGGAGAFNEQFF.